This record looks at one T cell receptor beta chain sequence and its context. The target antigen is unknown. A junction end diverges from the germline sequence, so it may reflect a read error. The primer mix had 60 Vbeta and 13 Jbeta primers. Only in-frame clones appear in the TCRdb table, and some are missing; sequencing was by immunoSEQ multiplex PCR. Among around 300,000 clones listed, 70% to 90% were seen once. This sample stems from a study of cytomegalovirus exposure and HLA in healthy donors. Healthy bone marrow donors supplied every sample. Study-wide findings and caveats: Prediction of most subjects' HLA-A and HLA-B alleles by TCR beta sequences was reportedly accurate. TCR beta chain V- and J-gene trimming was linked, in a later analysis, to a missense variant in DCLRE1C. Fewer N-insertions than the 666-donor mean were reportedly shown by an Asian-associated ancestry cluster in a later analysis.

The sequenced sample consisted of PBMCs. This TCR was recovered from a woman aged 40 to 50 in good health and CMV-seropositive.

CDR3 sequence (DNA): TGTGCCTGGAGTGGACCCGGGACACGGTTCTTC. Protein product: CAWSGPGTRFF. This chain links TRBV30 with TRBJ2-7; perhaps TRBD1 as D (6 bases). Per germline, CDR1 GTSNPN and CDR2 SVGIG (reference sequence). The CDR3 spans 11 residues.